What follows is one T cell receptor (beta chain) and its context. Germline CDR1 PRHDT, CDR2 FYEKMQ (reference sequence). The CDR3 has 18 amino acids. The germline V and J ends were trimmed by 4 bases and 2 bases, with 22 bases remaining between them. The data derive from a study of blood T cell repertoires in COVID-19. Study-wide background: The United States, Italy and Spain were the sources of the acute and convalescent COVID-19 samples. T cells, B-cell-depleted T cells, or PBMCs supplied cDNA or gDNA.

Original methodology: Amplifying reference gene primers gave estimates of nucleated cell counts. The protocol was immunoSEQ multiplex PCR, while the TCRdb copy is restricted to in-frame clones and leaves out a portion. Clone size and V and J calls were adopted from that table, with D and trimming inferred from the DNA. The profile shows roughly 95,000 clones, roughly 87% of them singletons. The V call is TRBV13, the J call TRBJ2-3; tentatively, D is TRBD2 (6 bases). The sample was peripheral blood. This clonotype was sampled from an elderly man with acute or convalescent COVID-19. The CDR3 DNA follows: TGTGCCAGCAGCTCCACGCGGGATGGCAGGACTTACACAGATACGCAGTATTTT. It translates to CASSSTRDGRTYTDTQYF.